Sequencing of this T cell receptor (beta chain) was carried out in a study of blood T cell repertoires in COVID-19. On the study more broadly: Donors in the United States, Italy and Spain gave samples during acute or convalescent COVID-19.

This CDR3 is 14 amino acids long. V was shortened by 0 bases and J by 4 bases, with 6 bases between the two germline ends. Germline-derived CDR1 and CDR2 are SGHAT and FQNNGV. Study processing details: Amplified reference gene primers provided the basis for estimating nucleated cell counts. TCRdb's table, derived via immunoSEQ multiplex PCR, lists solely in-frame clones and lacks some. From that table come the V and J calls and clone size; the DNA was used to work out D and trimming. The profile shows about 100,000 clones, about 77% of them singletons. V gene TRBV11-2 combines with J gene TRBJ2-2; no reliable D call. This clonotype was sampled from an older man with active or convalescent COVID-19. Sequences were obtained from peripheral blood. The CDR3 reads CASSLDRLTGELFF. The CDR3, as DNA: TGTGCCAGCAGCTTAGACAGGCTCACCGGGGAGCTGTTTTTT.